The 13 T cell receptor beta chains below were found in one sample sequenced in a study of blood T cells in healthy people across ages. Primed by a sample-barcoded 5' primer and a J-beta primer mix, a second PCR proceeded for 7 to 11 cycles. TCRdb itself ran the 5' RACE reads through MiXCR, one entry per CDR3 protein. This sample has approximately 600,000 distinct CDR3 sequences, with approximately 50% found just once. Material: blood. These receptors were taken from a man aged 55 to 70 in good health.

V gene TRBV7-9 combines with J gene TRBJ1-5; D is undetermined. Trimming pared 1 base from V and 4 bases from J, leaving 11 bases between. Germline-derived CDR1 and CDR2 are SEHNR and FQNEAQ (reference sequence). CDR3 length: 15 amino acids. The CDR3 DNA reads as TGTGCCAGCAGCTTAGGTCCGCCCAATAATCAGCCCCAGCATTTT. Amino acids: CASSLGPPNNQPQHF.

This clonotype was detected only once. CDR3 in DNA: TGTGCCAGCAGCCAGCCGGGCAGCCCAGCTACAGATACGCAGTATTTT. Amino acids: CASSQPGSPATDTQYF. The genes are TRBV4-2 and TRBJ2-3; D gene uncertain. Germline loops: CDR1 LGHNA, CDR2 YNFKEQ. This CDR3 is built from 16 residues. Trimming removed 3 bases from V and 3 bases from J, with 16 bases in between.

DNA for the CDR3: TGTGCCGGATCAGGGTCGGCTAACTATGGCTACACCTTC. This codes for CAGSGSANYGYTF. The rearrangement uses TRBV10-3 and TRBJ1-2; tentatively, D is TRBD1 (5 bases). CDR1 ENHRY and CDR2 SYGVKD come from the germline V gene. V gave up 11 bases and J gave up 0 bases, with 13 bases separating them. The CDR3 totals 13 residues.

The rearrangement uses TRBV2 and TRBJ2-7; no firm D call. The CDR3 covers 11 residues. The V gene's germline CDR1 is SNHLY and CDR2 FYNNEI. Trimming cost V 5 bases and J 7 bases, with 9 bases left between them. CDR3 protein: CASSFLGEQYF. The DNA of the CDR3 is TGTGCCAGCAGTTTCTTGGGGGAGCAGTACTTC.

This clonotype was seen more than once but under ten times. The genes are TRBV7-9 and TRBJ1-4; no definite D call. CDR3 length: 14 residues. Germline CDR1 and CDR2: SEHNR and FQNEAQ (reference sequence). Trimming cost V 2 bases and J 2 bases, with 6 bases left between them. The CDR3 spells CASSLQLTNEKLFF. The CDR3 bases are TGTGCCAGCAGCTTACAGTTGACTAATGAAAAACTGTTTTTT.

This clonotype was found a few times. V and J are TRBV29-1 and TRBJ1-2; tentative D call: TRBD1 (5 bases). V was pared by 6 bases and J by 6 bases, with 20 bases between. CDR3 size: 14 residues. Germline-derived CDR1 and CDR2 are SQVTM and ANQGSEA. CDR3 bases: TGCAGCGTGACAGCGCCCTCCACGGCAGATGGCTACACCTTC. Translation: CSVTAPSTADGYTF.

This chain links TRBV5-5 with TRBJ2-3, with D perhaps TRBD1 (6 bases). This CDR3 is built from 15 residues. V was clipped by 3 bases and J by 4 bases, with 15 bases between them. Per the germline V gene, CDR1 is SGHKS and CDR2 is YYEKEE (reference sequence). CDR3 sequence: CASSSSGHLADTQYF. CDR3 DNA sequence: TGTGCCAGCAGCTCATCGGGACACCTGGCAGATACGCAGTATTTT.

The CDR3 protein is CATQGRMRANEQFF. The CDR3 nucleotides are TGTGCCACCCAGGGCCGTATGAGGGCCAATGAGCAGTTCTTC. The rearrangement uses TRBV28 and TRBJ2-1; D tentatively reads TRBD1 or TRBD2 (5 bases each). Germline CDR1 reads MDHEN; CDR2 reads SYDVKM. This CDR3 is built from 14 residues. Trimming shortened V by 10 bases and J by 6 bases, and 19 bases separated the two germline ends.

This chain uses TRBV29-1 with TRBJ1-3; the D is unclear. Trimming shortened V by 7 bases and J by 3 bases, and 7 bases separated the two germline ends. The CDR3 consists of 11 residues. CDR1 and CDR2 from the germline V gene are SQVTM and ANQGSEA. Here the CDR3 reads CSAPDGNTIYF. Written as DNA, the CDR3 is TGCAGCGCCCCGGATGGAAACACCATATATTTT. Together with reference TRBV29-1 and TRBJ1-3, the CDR3 gives the full variable domain: SAVISQKPSRDICQRGTSLTIQCQVDSQVTMMFWYRQQPGQSLTLIATANQGSEATYESGFVIDKFPISRPNLTFSTLTVSNMSPEDSSIYLCSAPDGNTIYFGEGSWLTVV.

The V and J genes are TRBV6-5 and TRBJ1-2, with 8 bases that match TRBD1. Per the germline V gene, CDR1 is MNHEY and CDR2 is SVGAGI. V lost 2 bases to trimming and J lost 4 bases; unmatched junction nucleotides: 3. The CDR3 sequence is 14 residues long. CDR3 DNA: TGTGCCAGCAGTTACCGGGACAGGCTCTATGGCTACACCTTC. Its protein product is CASSYRDRLYGYTF.

The chain links TRBV5-1 to TRBJ2-4, with 9 bases fitting TRBD1. The J call may be in error: the DNA end matches TRBJ2-7 better. The CDR3 length is 14 residues. Germline CDR1 and CDR2: SGHRS and YFSETQ. CDR3 coding DNA: TGCGCCAGCAGCCCTAGGGGACAGGGAACCGAGCAGTACTTC. As protein: CASSPRGQGTEQYF.

This chain connects TRBV28 to TRBJ1-2, with a possible D match to TRBD1 (6 bases). Germline assignment: CDR1 MDHEN and CDR2 SYDVKM. The CDR3 totals 14 residues. Trimming stripped 7 bases from V and 8 bases from J, with 20 bases between. The CDR3 protein is CASIVSPGQKGYTF. In nucleotides, the CDR3 is TGTGCCAGCATTGTATCTCCGGGACAAAAAGGCTACACCTTC.

This clonotype was seen more than once but under ten times. The chain carries TRBV18 and TRBJ2-7; no firm D call. CDR1 is KGHSH, CDR2 LQKENI, per germline. Deletions cut 3 bases from V and 5 bases from J, with 11 bases between. The CDR3 extends over 13 amino acids. The DNA for the CDR3 is TGTGCCAGCTCACCTCGACAAAAGGACGAGCAGTACTTC. Its translation: CASSPRQKDEQYF.